The T cell receptor beta chain under discussion was sequenced for a study of cytomegalovirus exposure and HLA in healthy donors. Findings and limits, study-wide: The classifier, whose performance was assessed in both the original and validation cohorts, reportedly diagnosed cytomegalovirus status with high specificity and sensitivity.

CDR1 is SEHNR and CDR2 is FQNEAQ in the germline V gene (reference sequence). V was pared by 4 bases and J by 6 bases, with 9 bases of the junction left unmatched. CDR3 size: 16 residues. To note about this clone: Its antigen is not identified.

Primers for the PCR totalled 60 Vbeta and 13 Jbeta. Assay used: immunoSEQ multiplex PCR; TCRdb lists only in-frame clones, some missing. Here the sample spans about 190,000 clones, approximately 85% being singletons. Sequences were obtained from PBMCs. The sequence came from a woman aged 18-29 years in good health and CMV-seronegative. The V and J genes are TRBV7-9 and TRBJ2-2; 9 bases are shared with TRBD1. CDR3 DNA sequence: TGTGCCAGCAGCTGGACGACAGGGGGAGATCCCGGGGAGCTGTTTTTT. Translation: CASSWTTGGDPGELFF.